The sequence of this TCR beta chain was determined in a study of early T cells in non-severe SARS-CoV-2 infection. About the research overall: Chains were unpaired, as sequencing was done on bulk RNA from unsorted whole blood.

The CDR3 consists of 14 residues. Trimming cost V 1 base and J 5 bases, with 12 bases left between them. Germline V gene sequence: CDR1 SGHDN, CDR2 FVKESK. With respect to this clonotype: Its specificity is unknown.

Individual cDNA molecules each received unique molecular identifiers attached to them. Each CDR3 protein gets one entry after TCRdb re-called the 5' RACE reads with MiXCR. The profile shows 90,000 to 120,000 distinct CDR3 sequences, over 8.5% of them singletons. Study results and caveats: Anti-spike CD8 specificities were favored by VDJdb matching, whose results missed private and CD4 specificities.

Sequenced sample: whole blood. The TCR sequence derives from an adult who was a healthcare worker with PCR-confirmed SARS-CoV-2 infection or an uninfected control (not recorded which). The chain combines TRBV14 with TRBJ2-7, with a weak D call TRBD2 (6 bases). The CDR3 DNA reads TGTGCCAGCAGCCAAGGACGGGAGCTTCACGAGCAGTACTTC. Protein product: CASSQGRELHEQYF.